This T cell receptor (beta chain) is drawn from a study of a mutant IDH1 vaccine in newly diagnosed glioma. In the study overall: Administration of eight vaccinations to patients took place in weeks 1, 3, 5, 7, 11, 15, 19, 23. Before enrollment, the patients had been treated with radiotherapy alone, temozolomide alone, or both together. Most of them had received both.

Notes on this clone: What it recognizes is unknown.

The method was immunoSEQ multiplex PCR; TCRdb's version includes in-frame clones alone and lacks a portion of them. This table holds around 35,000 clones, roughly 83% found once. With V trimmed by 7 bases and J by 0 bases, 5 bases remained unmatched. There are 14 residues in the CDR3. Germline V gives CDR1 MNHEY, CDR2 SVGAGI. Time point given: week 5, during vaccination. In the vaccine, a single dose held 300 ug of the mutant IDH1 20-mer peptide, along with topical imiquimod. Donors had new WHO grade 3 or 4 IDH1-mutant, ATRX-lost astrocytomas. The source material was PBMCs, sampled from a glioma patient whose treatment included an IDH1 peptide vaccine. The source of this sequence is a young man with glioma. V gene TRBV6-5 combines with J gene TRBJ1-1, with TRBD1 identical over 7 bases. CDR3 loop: CASTPTGLNTEAFF. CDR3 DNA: TGTGCCAGCACACCGACAGGGTTGAACACTGAAGCTTTCTTT.